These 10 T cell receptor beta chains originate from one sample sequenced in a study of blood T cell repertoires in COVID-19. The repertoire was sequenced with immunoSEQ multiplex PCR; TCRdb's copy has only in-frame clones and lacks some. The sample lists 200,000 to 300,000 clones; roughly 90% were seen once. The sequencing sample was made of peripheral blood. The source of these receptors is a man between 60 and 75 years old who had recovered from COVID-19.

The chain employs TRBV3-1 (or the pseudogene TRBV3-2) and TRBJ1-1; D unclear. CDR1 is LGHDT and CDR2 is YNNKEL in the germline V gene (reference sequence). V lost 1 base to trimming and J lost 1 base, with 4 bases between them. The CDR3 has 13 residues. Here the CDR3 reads CASSQVRNTEAFF. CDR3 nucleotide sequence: TGTGCCAGCAGCCAAGTCCGGAACACTGAAGCTTTCTTT.

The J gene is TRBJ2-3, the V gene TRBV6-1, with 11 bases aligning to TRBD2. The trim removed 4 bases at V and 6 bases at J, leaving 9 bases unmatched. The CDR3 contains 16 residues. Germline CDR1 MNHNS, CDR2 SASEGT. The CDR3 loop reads CASSGLAGGPGDTQYF. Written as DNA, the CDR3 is TGTGCCAGCAGTGGCCTAGCGGGGGGCCCGGGCGATACGCAGTATTTT.

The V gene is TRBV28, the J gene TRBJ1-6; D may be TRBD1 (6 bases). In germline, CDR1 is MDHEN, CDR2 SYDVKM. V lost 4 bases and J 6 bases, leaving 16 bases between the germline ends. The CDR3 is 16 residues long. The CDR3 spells CASSSRTAFFNSPLHF. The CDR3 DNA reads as TGTGCCAGCAGTTCGAGGACAGCTTTTTTTAATTCACCCCTCCACTTT.

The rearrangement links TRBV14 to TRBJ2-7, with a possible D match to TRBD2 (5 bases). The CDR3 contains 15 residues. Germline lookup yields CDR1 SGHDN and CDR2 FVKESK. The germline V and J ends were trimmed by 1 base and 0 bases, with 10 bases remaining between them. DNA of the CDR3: TGTGCCAGCAGCCAAGGGTCGGCGGGCTCCTACGAGCAGTACTTC. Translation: CASSQGSAGSYEQYF.

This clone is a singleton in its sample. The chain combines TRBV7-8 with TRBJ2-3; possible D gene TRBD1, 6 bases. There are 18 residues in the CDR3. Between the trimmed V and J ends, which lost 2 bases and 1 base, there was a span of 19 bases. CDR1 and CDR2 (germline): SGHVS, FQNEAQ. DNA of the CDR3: TGTGCCAGCAGCTTACGTCAATCGGGTGAGGGGGGCACAGATACGCAGTATTTT. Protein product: CASSLRQSGEGGTDTQYF.

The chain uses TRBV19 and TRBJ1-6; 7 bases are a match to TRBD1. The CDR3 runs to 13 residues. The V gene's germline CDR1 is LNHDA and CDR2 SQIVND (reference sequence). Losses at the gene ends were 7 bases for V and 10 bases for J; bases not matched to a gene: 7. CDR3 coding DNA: TGTGCCAGTACCCGGACAGGAGGCTCACCCCTCCACTTT. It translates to CASTRTGGSPLHF.

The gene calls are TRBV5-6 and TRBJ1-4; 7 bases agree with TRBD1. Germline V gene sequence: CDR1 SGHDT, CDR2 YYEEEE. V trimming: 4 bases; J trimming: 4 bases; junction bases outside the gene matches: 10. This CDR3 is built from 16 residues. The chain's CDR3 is CASSPRVNRGNEKLFF. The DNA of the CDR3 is TGTGCCAGCAGCCCTCGGGTAAACAGGGGTAATGAAAAACTGTTTTTT.

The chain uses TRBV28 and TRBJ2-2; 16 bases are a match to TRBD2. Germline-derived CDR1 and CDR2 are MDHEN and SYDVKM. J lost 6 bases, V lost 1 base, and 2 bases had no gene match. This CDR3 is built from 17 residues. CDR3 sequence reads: CASSLLGLAGGPGELFF. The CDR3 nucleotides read TGTGCCAGCAGTTTATTGGGACTAGCGGGGGGGCCCGGGGAGCTGTTTTTT.

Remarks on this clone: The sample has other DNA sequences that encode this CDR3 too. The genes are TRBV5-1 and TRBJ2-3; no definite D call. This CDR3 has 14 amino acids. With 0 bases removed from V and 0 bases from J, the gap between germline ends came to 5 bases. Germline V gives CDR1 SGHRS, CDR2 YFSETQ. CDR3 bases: TGCGCCAGCAGCTTGGGGGCTAGCACAGATACGCAGTATTTT. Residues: CASSLGASTDTQYF.

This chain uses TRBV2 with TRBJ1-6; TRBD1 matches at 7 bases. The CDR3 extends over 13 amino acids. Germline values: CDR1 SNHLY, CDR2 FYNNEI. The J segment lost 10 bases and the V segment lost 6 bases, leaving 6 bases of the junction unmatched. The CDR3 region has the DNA TGTGCCAGCAGCCGAGAGGGGGCCTCACCCCTCCACTTT. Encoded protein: CASSREGASPLHF.